This T cell receptor beta chain was sequenced for a study of T-cell reconstitution after alpha-beta-depleted transplantation in children. Unique molecular identifiers were used to barcode this TCRbeta library. TCRdb reprocessed the PCR reads with MiXCR, giving one entry per CDR3 protein. The table records hundreds of thousands of distinct CDR3 sequences, 12% of them present only once. This clonotype was observed at least ten times. Germline values: CDR1 SGHVS, CDR2 FQNEAQ. CDR3 length: 14 residues. Between the trimmed V and J ends, which lost 4 bases and 5 bases, there was a span of 14 bases. This TCR was recovered from a human donor who donated a stem cell graft to a child with acute lymphoblastic leukemia. The rearrangement uses TRBV7-8 and TRBJ1-1; a possible D gene is TRBD1 (5 bases). Sequenced here: PBMCs from the stem cell graft donor, sampled from the stem cell graft. The CDR3, as DNA: TGTGCCAGCAGCTGGCGGCAGGGAGGGACTGAAGCTTTCTTT. Translating gives CASSWRQGGTEAFF.